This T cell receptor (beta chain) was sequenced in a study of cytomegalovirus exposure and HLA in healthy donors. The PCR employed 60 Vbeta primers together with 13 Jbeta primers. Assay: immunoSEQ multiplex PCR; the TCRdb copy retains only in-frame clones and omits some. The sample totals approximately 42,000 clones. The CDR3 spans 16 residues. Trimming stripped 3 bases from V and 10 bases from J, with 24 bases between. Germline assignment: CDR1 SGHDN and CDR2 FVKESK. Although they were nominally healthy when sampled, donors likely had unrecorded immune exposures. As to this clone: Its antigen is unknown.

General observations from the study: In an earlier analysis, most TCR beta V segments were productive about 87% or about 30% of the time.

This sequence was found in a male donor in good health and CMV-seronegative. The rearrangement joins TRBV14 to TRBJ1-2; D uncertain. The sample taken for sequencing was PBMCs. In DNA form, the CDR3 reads TGTGCCAGCAGCCACCACCAAAACACGGTCGAGGGAGACTACACCTTC. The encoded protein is CASSHHQNTVEGDYTF.